Listed here are 28 T cell receptor beta chains from one sample, sequenced in a study of blood T cell repertoires in COVID-19. Here immunoSEQ multiplex PCR was the method, and the copy in TCRdb shows in-frame clones only, minus some. Altogether 270,000 or so clones are present, approximately 85% being singletons, with the ten largest covering approximately 6.6%. Sequenced sample: PBMCs or T cells enriched from blood (not recorded which). The receptors were sampled from a woman in her 50s who had been exposed to COVID-19.

This clone was counted between two and nine times. V is TRBV2 and J is TRBJ1-4; D possibly corresponds to TRBD1 (6 bases). V was shortened by 7 bases and J by 5 bases, with 14 bases between the two germline ends. The CDR3 spans 14 residues. Germline V gene data show CDR1 as SNHLY and CDR2 as FYNNEI. The CDR3 DNA sequence: TGTGCCAGCACTTTTACAGGGTCAAATGAAAAACTGTTTTTT. It is translated as CASTFTGSNEKLFF.

This chain connects TRBV3-1 (or the pseudogene TRBV3-2) to TRBJ1-4; 7 bases are a match to TRBD1. This CDR3 comprises 15 residues. Per germline, CDR1 LGHDT and CDR2 YNNKEL (reference sequence). J gave up 3 bases and V 5 bases, and 6 bases lay outside the gene matches. CDR3 bases: TGTGCCAGCAGCTATCGGGACAGCCCTAATGAAAAACTGTTTTTT. It specifies CASSYRDSPNEKLFF.

J is TRBJ1-2 and V is TRBV29-1; TRBD1 agrees at 8 bases. CDR3 length: 13 amino acids. From germline, CDR1 is SQVTM and CDR2 ANQGSEA. The J segment lost 1 base and the V segment lost 6 bases, leaving 4 bases of the junction unmatched. CDR3 sequence: CSVVGQVNYGYTF. The CDR3 coding sequence is TGCAGCGTCGTGGGACAGGTTAACTATGGCTACACCTTC.

V usage is TRBV19 and J usage is TRBJ1-4; D might be TRBD1 (5 bases). Looked up from germline, CDR1 is LNHDA and CDR2 is SQIVND (reference sequence). The CDR3 loop spans 12 amino acids. Trimming cost V 9 bases and J 7 bases, with 12 bases left between them. CDR3 loop: CASRRGTEKLFF. DNA of the CDR3: TGTGCCAGCCGACGGGGGACTGAAAAACTGTTTTTT. Combining the CDR3 with reference TRBV19 and TRBJ1-4 gives the whole variable domain DGGITQSPKYLFRKEGQNVTLSCEQNLNHDAMYWYRQDPGQGLRLIYYSQIVNDFQKGDIAEGYSVSREKKESFPLTVTSAQKNPTAFYLCASRRGTEKLFFGSGTQLSVL.

This clone was picked up one time. The chain has TRBV7-9 and TRBJ1-1; 9 nucleotides match TRBD1. With 5 bases clipped from V and 5 bases from J, the junction kept 6 bases outside the gene matches. The CDR3 spans 14 residues. Germline V gene lookup returns CDR1 SEHNR and CDR2 FQNEAQ (reference sequence). As DNA, the CDR3 is TGTGCCAGCAGCCGATGGACAGGGGAAACTGAAGCTTTCTTT. Translation: CASSRWTGETEAFF.

The chain couples TRBV12-3 or TRBV12-4 to TRBJ1-2; TRBD1 matches 9 bases. The V and J ends lost 6 bases and 8 bases, in that order; junction bases with no gene match: 7. The CDR3 runs 13 residues. The CDR3 coding sequence is TGTGCCAGCAGCTACAGGGGGCAGAAGGGCTACACCTTC. It specifies CASSYRGQKGYTF.

This rearrangement joins TRBV9 to TRBJ2-1, with a tentative D call TRBD1 (6 bases). The CDR3 has 14 residues. Germline loops: CDR1 SGDLS, CDR2 YYNGEE. Trimming removed 2 bases from V and 8 bases from J, with 14 bases in between. The CDR3 sequence: CASSVGAFLDEQFF. DNA for the CDR3: TGTGCCAGCAGCGTGGGGGCCTTTCTGGATGAGCAGTTCTTC.

The chain combines TRBV19 with TRBJ1-1; no clear D gene. This CDR3 has 13 residues. V was clipped by 6 bases and J by 1 base, with 9 bases between them. Germline assignment: CDR1 LNHDA and CDR2 SQIVND (reference sequence). The CDR3 DNA reads as TGTGCCAGTAGCGCGGGTGCGAACACTGAAGCTTTCTTT. It is translated as CASSAGANTEAFF.

The gene calls are TRBV25-1 and TRBJ1-6; 7 bases match TRBD1. The CDR3 loop spans 13 amino acids. The V and J ends lost 6 bases and 9 bases, in that order; junction bases with no gene match: 5. Germline V gene data show CDR1 as MGHDK and CDR2 as SYGVNS. Written as DNA, the CDR3 is TGTGCCAGCAGGAATACAGGGGCTTCACCCCTCCACTTT. Translating gives CASRNTGASPLHF. The complete variable domain, with remaining parts taken from reference TRBV25-1 and TRBJ1-6, reads EADIYQTPRYLVIGTGKKITLECSQTMGHDKMYWYQQDPGMELHLIHYSYGVNSTEKGDLSSESTVSRIRTEHFPLTLESARPSHTSQYLCASRNTGASPLHFGNGTRLTVT.

In this sample, this clone turned up once. The rearrangement uses TRBV7-2 and TRBJ2-3; 12 bases agree with TRBD2. Losses at the gene ends were 3 bases for V and 7 bases for J; bases not matched to a gene: 8. Germline V gene lookup returns CDR1 SGHTA and CDR2 FQGNSA. This CDR3 spans 16 amino acids. CDR3 DNA: TGTGCCAGCAGCTTTCAAGGGACTAGCGGGTTTAATACGCAGTATTTT. As protein: CASSFQGTSGFNTQYF.

The rearrangement uses TRBV6-5 and TRBJ1-1; TRBD1 is a possible D gene (5 bases). Trimming stripped 10 bases from V and 4 bases from J, with 10 bases between. CDR1 MNHEY and CDR2 SVGAGI come from the germline V gene. The CDR3 length is 11 residues. The CDR3 reads CATKGFTEAFF. In DNA, the CDR3 is TGTGCCACAAAGGGGTTCACTGAAGCTTTCTTT.

Regarding this clone: Other DNA sequences in the same sample also yield this CDR3. The chain recombines TRBV12-3 or TRBV12-4 with TRBJ1-1; D may be TRBD1 (5 bases). V was cut by 6 bases and J by 1 base, with 9 bases left in between. The CDR3 is 13 amino acids. In DNA, the CDR3 is TGTGCCAGCAGCTCCGGACAGAACACTGAAGCTTTCTTT. Its protein product is CASSSGQNTEAFF.

V usage is TRBV12-3 or TRBV12-4 and J usage is TRBJ1-2; D is uncertain. This CDR3 is 13 amino acids long. Between the trimmed V and J ends, which lost 3 bases and 12 bases, there was a span of 17 bases. Here the CDR3 reads CASSFPPEADHTF. CDR3 DNA: TGTGCCAGCAGTTTCCCCCCTGAGGCAGATCACACCTTC.

The chain carries TRBV5-4 and TRBJ1-1, with 11 bases aligning to TRBD1. CDR1 is SGHNT, CDR2 YYREEE, per germline (reference sequence). The CDR3 loop spans 15 amino acids. The trim removed 3 bases at V and 4 bases at J, leaving 5 bases unmatched. The CDR3 here is CASSWTGGSSTEAFF. The CDR3 nucleotides are TGTGCCAGCAGCTGGACAGGGGGCTCGTCCACTGAAGCTTTCTTT.

This clone was picked up a small number of times. The V and J genes are TRBV11-2 and TRBJ1-2; no reliable D call. Trimming took 0 bases from V and 3 from J, leaving 8 bases between them. The CDR3 is made up of 14 amino acids. The germline CDR1 and CDR2 sequences are SGHAT and FQNNGV. The CDR3 DNA is TGTGCCAGCAGCTTAGATCCGGGTGACTATGGCTACACCTTC. Its protein product is CASSLDPGDYGYTF. The full variable domain, completed using reference TRBV11-2 and TRBJ1-2, is EAGVAQSPRYKIIEKRQSVAFWCNPISGHATLYWYQQILGQGPKLLIQFQNNGVVDDSQLPKDRFSAERLKGVDSTLKIQPAKLEDSAVYLCASSLDPGDYGYTFGSGTRLTVV.

The J gene is TRBJ2-7, the V gene TRBV5-4, with TRBD2 matching over 13 bases. The CDR3 spans 16 residues. From germline, CDR1 is SGHNT and CDR2 YYREEE (reference sequence). Losses at the gene ends were 4 bases for V and 7 bases for J; bases not matched to a gene: 11. CDR3 nucleotide sequence: TGTGCCAGCAGCCCGGGACTAGCGGGGTCCTCGGGGGAGCAGTACTTC. Protein product: CASSPGLAGSSGEQYF.

V and J are TRBV18 and TRBJ1-1, with 10 bases lining up with TRBD1. Looked up from germline, CDR1 is KGHSH and CDR2 is LQKENI. V shed 2 bases, J shed 0 bases, and the junction held 3 bases outside the gene matches. This CDR3 contains 16 residues. CDR3 in DNA: TGTGCCAGCTCACCAAGGACAGGGGGTTTGAACACTGAAGCTTTCTTT. This translates into CASSPRTGGLNTEAFF.

This sequence joins TRBV5-1 and TRBJ1-5; TRBD1 agrees at 8 bases. The germline CDR1 and CDR2 sequences are SGHRS and YFSETQ. There are 16 residues in the CDR3. With 0 bases clipped from V and 3 bases from J, the junction kept 5 bases outside the gene matches. Written as DNA, the CDR3 is TGCGCCAGCAGCTTGGGGTCAGGGGGCACCAATCAGCCCCAGCATTTT. This gives the protein CASSLGSGGTNQPQHF.

The V call is TRBV4-2, the J call TRBJ2-3, with D maybe TRBD1 (6 bases). V lost 2 bases and J 4 bases, leaving 10 bases between the germline ends. The CDR3 is 14 amino acids. Per germline, CDR1 LGHNA and CDR2 YNFKEQ. CDR3: CASSQSGQSDTQYF. The CDR3, as DNA: TGTGCCAGCAGCCAATCTGGACAGTCAGATACGCAGTATTTT.

The chain has TRBV15 and TRBJ1-1, with D uncertain. The V end lost 5 bases, the J end lost 1 base, and 11 bases lay between the germline ends. The V gene's germline CDR1 is LNHNV and CDR2 YYDKDF (reference sequence). The CDR3 covers 14 residues. For the CDR3, the DNA is TGTGCCACCAGCCAAACCCTTAGGAACACTGAAGCTTTCTTT. It yields the protein CATSQTLRNTEAFF.

There are a few counts of this clone. The V and J genes are TRBV30 and TRBJ1-5, with D possibly being TRBD1 (6 bases). Trimming removed 7 bases from V and 7 bases from J, with 14 bases in between. This CDR3 contains 12 residues. From germline, CDR1 is GTSNPN and CDR2 SVGIG (reference sequence). The CDR3: CASSRGGQPQHF. CDR3 sequence (DNA): TGTGCCTCGTCCAGGGGCGGACAGCCCCAGCATTTT.

The V call is TRBV2, the J call TRBJ1-4; 8 bases agree with TRBD1. The CDR3 extends over 15 amino acids. Germline V gene sequence: CDR1 SNHLY, CDR2 FYNNEI. Germline trimming cut 4 bases from V and 3 bases from J; bases unmatched to any gene: 4. For the CDR3, the DNA is TGTGCCAGCAGTGTCAGGACAGGGTCTAATGAAAAACTGTTTTTT. This encodes CASSVRTGSNEKLFF.

V usage is TRBV27 and J usage is TRBJ2-7; 9 positions match TRBD1. With V trimmed by 6 bases and J by 4 bases, 13 bases remained unmatched. The V gene's germline CDR1 is MNHEY and CDR2 SMNVEV (reference sequence). The length of the CDR3 is 16 residues. The CDR3 region has the DNA TGTGCCAGCAGCCCTACGGGGACAGGGCCCACTTACGAGCAGTACTTC. This translates into CASSPTGTGPTYEQYF.

The genes are TRBV5-6 and TRBJ2-1; 9 bases map to TRBD1. The germline gives CDR1 SGHDT, CDR2 YYEEEE. Trimming at V came to 0 bases and at J to 4 bases, leaving 2 bases not matched to a gene. The CDR3 contains 15 residues. Here the CDR3 DNA reads TGTGCCAGCAGCTTGGCGGACAGGGGTTACAATGAGCAGTTCTTC. Its translation is CASSLADRGYNEQFF.

The chain joins TRBV29-1 to TRBJ1-4; 7 positions match TRBD1. The CDR3 spans 12 residues. V was pared by 7 bases and J by 6 bases, with 5 bases of the junction left unmatched. Germline CDR1 SQVTM, CDR2 ANQGSEA. This chain's CDR3 is CSAQGEDEKLFF. The CDR3 DNA sequence: TGCAGCGCCCAGGGGGAAGATGAAAAACTGTTTTTT.

CDR3 in DNA: TGTGCCAGCAGCTTGGAGGGACAGGGGAGGGAAGCTTTCTTT. The encoded protein is CASSLEGQGREAFF. The genes are TRBV5-8 and TRBJ1-1, with TRBD1 identical over 10 bases. Trimming removed 0 bases from V and 8 bases from J; junction bases left unmatched: 4. This CDR3 has 14 amino acids. Germline values: CDR1 SGHTS, CDR2 YDEGEE.

This chain connects TRBV6-5 to TRBJ2-5, with 9 bases fitting TRBD2. V lost 4 bases to trimming and J lost 5 bases; unmatched junction nucleotides: 5. CDR3 size: 14 residues. Germline CDR1 MNHEY, CDR2 SVGAGI. CDR3 sequence: CASSFSGGEETQYF. The CDR3 DNA sequence: TGTGCCAGCAGTTTTAGCGGGGGCGAGGAGACCCAGTACTTC.

The J gene is TRBJ1-1, the V gene TRBV7-8, with a possible D match to TRBD1 (5 bases). This CDR3 has 17 amino acids. Germline CDR1 is SGHVS and CDR2 is FQNEAQ. The ends were cut back, 5 bases at V and 1 base at J, with 20 bases in the middle. CDR3 sequence (DNA): TGTGCCAGCAGCCTAACCCCCCCATCCGACAGGAACACTGAAGCTTTCTTT. As protein: CASSLTPPSDRNTEAFF.